The 21 T cell receptor beta chains below all came from one sample that was sequenced in a study of cytomegalovirus exposure and HLA in healthy donors. PCR employed 60 Vbeta and 13 Jbeta primers. Sequenced by immunoSEQ multiplex PCR; TCRdb stores in-frame clones only, minus some. The sample holds 150,000 to 200,000 clones, around three quarters seen once. The sequenced sample was PBMCs. These TCRs come from a woman between 40 and 55 years old in good health and CMV-seronegative.

The gene calls are TRBV18 and TRBJ2-1; a weak D match, TRBD2 (5 bases). Trimming removed 6 bases from V and 0 bases from J, with 12 bases in between. CDR3 length equals 15 residues. The germline gives CDR1 KGHSH, CDR2 LQKENI. CDR3 bases: TGTGCCAGCTCCCAAGGCGAGGGCTCCTACAATGAGCAGTTCTTC. This sequence encodes CASSQGEGSYNEQFF.

About this clone itself: The junction shows a germline mismatch at one end, possibly a read error. The chain couples TRBV9 to TRBJ2-5; D is perhaps TRBD1 (6 bases). Germline V gene sequence: CDR1 SGDLS, CDR2 YYNGEE. The CDR3 extends over 15 amino acids. The CDR3 loop is CASSQGTHGQGTQYF. The CDR3 DNA sequence: TGTGCCAGCAGCCAGGGGACCCACGGCCAAGGGACCCAGTACTTC.

The chain links TRBV11-3 to TRBJ2-7; 8 bases are shared with TRBD1. V was pared by 5 bases and J by 6 bases, with 9 bases of the junction left unmatched. The CDR3 is made up of 14 amino acids. In germline, CDR1 is SGHNT, CDR2 YENEEA. The CDR3, as DNA: TGTGCCAGCAGCCCCCGGACAGGGCTCATCGAGCAGTACTTC. Protein product: CASSPRTGLIEQYF.

J is TRBJ2-7 and V is TRBV30; D gene ambiguous. The CDR3 covers 12 residues. The germline V and J ends were trimmed by 4 bases and 2 bases, with 9 bases remaining between them. Germline V CDR1 and CDR2: GTSNPN, SVGIG (reference sequence). CDR3 coding DNA: TGTGCCTGGAACTCATACCCCTACGAGCAGTACTTC. Amino acids: CAWNSYPYEQYF.

The chain combines TRBV9 with TRBJ1-2; the match to TRBD1 covers 7 bases. The CDR3 covers 15 residues. Germline V CDR1 and CDR2: SGDLS, YYNGEE. Trimming at V came to 0 bases and at J to 7 bases, leaving 9 bases not matched to a gene. Here the CDR3 DNA reads TGTGCCAGCAGCGTAGTGAGGGGGCTCGGGGCTGGCTACACCTTC. Translation: CASSVVRGLGAGYTF.

Remarks on this clone: A much larger clone differs from this one at a single base, so this may be a read error. The gene calls are TRBV7-9 and TRBJ2-1, with 9 bases lining up with TRBD2. V dropped 1 base and J dropped 6; count of bases not matched to a gene: 4. Germline V lookup: CDR1 SEHNR, CDR2 FQNEAQ (reference sequence). CDR3 length equals 15 residues. The CDR3 here is CASSLGGTSSNEQFF. DNA of the CDR3: TGTGCCAGCAGCTTAGGTGGGACTAGCAGCAATGAGCAGTTCTTC.

The chain recombines TRBV5-5 with TRBJ1-5; 7 bases align to TRBD1. Germline V gives CDR1 SGHKS, CDR2 YYEKEE (reference sequence). Trimming took 4 bases from V and 0 from J; bases not matched to a gene: 4. This CDR3 has 15 amino acids. The CDR3 loop is CASSPDRNSNQPQHF. The DNA of the CDR3 is TGTGCCAGCAGCCCGGACAGGAATAGCAATCAGCCCCAGCATTTT.

The chain links TRBV13 to TRBJ2-7; TRBD2 matches 9 bases. After removal of 6 bases from V and 1 base from J, the junction contained 4 bases not matched to a gene. The CDR3 is 14 residues long. Germline lookup yields CDR1 PRHDT and CDR2 FYEKMQ (reference sequence). CDR3 loop: CASSKREASYEQYF. DNA of the CDR3: TGTGCCAGCAGTAAGCGGGAGGCTTCCTACGAGCAGTACTTC.

This rearrangement joins TRBV2 to TRBJ1-2; 8 positions match TRBD1. CDR1 SNHLY and CDR2 FYNNEI come from the germline V gene. Trimming at V came to 0 bases and at J to 3 bases, leaving 3 bases not matched to a gene. CDR3 length equals 15 residues. For the CDR3, the DNA is TGTGCCAGCAGTGAAGCGACAGGGGTGGACTATGGCTACACCTTC. The encoded protein is CASSEATGVDYGYTF.

V gene TRBV28 combines with J gene TRBJ1-5; D is unresolved. Deletions cut 2 bases from V and 7 bases from J, with 12 bases between. CDR1 is MDHEN, CDR2 SYDVKM, per germline. The CDR3 contains 14 residues. CDR3 amino acids: CASSLEGADQPQHF. CDR3 nucleotide sequence: TGTGCCAGCAGTTTAGAGGGAGCGGACCAGCCCCAGCATTTT.

About this clone: Other DNA sequences in this specimen translate into the identical CDR3. The chain recombines TRBV9 with TRBJ1-5, with D tentatively TRBD1 (6 bases). There are 14 residues in the CDR3. Trimming removed 0 bases from V and 4 bases from J, with 8 bases in between. Germline CDR1 reads SGDLS; CDR2 reads YYNGEE. The CDR3 region has the DNA TGTGCCAGCAGCGTAGAAGGGGGAAATCAGCCCCAGCATTTT. This codes for CASSVEGGNQPQHF.

The V gene is TRBV9, the J gene TRBJ2-5; D gene unclear. In germline, CDR1 is SGDLS, CDR2 YYNGEE. V was clipped by 2 bases and J by 0 bases, with 8 bases between them. The CDR3 sequence is 14 residues long. The CDR3 region is CASSVLSNQETQYF. CDR3 in DNA: TGTGCCAGCAGCGTGTTATCTAACCAAGAGACCCAGTACTTC.

The chain recombines TRBV27 with TRBJ2-5; D gene uncertain. The CDR3 consists of 20 residues. CDR1 is MNHEY, CDR2 SMNVEV, per germline (reference sequence). V dropped 5 bases and J dropped 3 bases, with 31 bases sitting between them. The CDR3 reads CASSPLGVFSIYSAKETQYF. The CDR3 DNA follows: TGTGCCAGCAGTCCTTTGGGCGTTTTCTCTATTTACTCCGCTAAAGAGACCCAGTACTTC.

This clone was seen just once. The V and J genes are TRBV11-3 and TRBJ2-5; the match to TRBD1 covers 7 bases. Trimming at V came to 2 bases and at J to 1 base, leaving 7 bases not matched to a gene. The CDR3 has 16 amino acids. Germline loops: CDR1 SGHNT, CDR2 YENEEA. CDR3 in amino acids: CASSLRGQNLQETQYF. CDR3 bases: TGTGCCAGCAGCTTAAGGGGACAGAACCTCCAAGAGACCCAGTACTTC.

The chain has TRBV29-1 and TRBJ2-1, with TRBD2 matching 13 bases. The CDR3 consists of 15 residues. Trimming removed 6 bases from V and 4 bases from J; junction bases left unmatched: 6. Germline V lookup: CDR1 SQVTM, CDR2 ANQGSEA. The CDR3 spells CSVDPLAGGYNEQFF. In nucleotides, the CDR3 is TGCAGCGTCGACCCACTAGCGGGAGGGTACAATGAGCAGTTCTTC.

The V gene is TRBV14, the J gene TRBJ2-3; 9 positions match TRBD2. V shed 2 bases, J shed 2 bases, and the junction held 2 bases outside the gene matches. The CDR3 extends over 15 amino acids. From germline, CDR1 is SGHDN and CDR2 FVKESK. CDR3 loop: CASSQLAGTTDTQYF. The CDR3 region has the DNA TGTGCCAGCAGCCAACTAGCGGGGACCACAGATACGCAGTATTTT. Based on the CDR3 plus reference TRBV14 and TRBJ2-3, the full variable domain is EAGVTQFPSHSVIEKGQTVTLRCDPISGHDNLYWYRRVMGKEIKFLLHFVKESKQDESGMPNNRFLAERTGGTYSTLKVQPAELEDSGVYFCASSQLAGTTDTQYFGPGTRLTVL.

The chain combines TRBV6-1 with TRBJ1-2; TRBD1 aligns across 7 bases. Germline CDR1 reads MNHNS; CDR2 reads SASEGT. The CDR3 loop spans 14 amino acids. Trimming removed 1 base from V and 8 bases from J; junction bases left unmatched: 7. The CDR3 DNA reads TGTGCCAGCAGTGAAGAGAAGGGGGCGAAGGGCTACACCTTC. Amino acid sequence: CASSEEKGAKGYTF.

The rearrangement joins TRBV4-2 to TRBJ2-1; D possibly corresponds to TRBD2 (5 bases). Germline V CDR1 and CDR2: LGHNA, YNFKEQ. The CDR3 is 16 amino acids. Between the trimmed V and J ends, which lost 0 bases and 11 bases, there was a span of 20 bases. CDR3 sequence (DNA): TGTGCCAGCAGCCAAGAGGCTACTCCTACGGTCGGGAAGCAGTTCTTC. Its translation is CASSQEATPTVGKQFF.

Only a few counts were recorded for this clone. The chain uses TRBV10-3 and TRBJ2-2; a possible D gene is TRBD2 (5 bases). Trimming cost V 0 bases and J 8 bases, with 16 bases left between them. CDR1 and CDR2 (germline): ENHRY, SYGVKD. The CDR3 has 16 amino acids. CDR3 bases: TGTGCCATCAGTGAGTCAAGCGGAGCCCTTATAGGGGAGCTGTTTTTT. This translates into CAISESSGALIGELFF.

Written as DNA, the CDR3 is TGTGCCAGCAGTTTGAGCCCGAGCGGGAACACTGAAGCTTTCTTT. As protein: CASSLSPSGNTEAFF. This sequence joins TRBV27 and TRBJ1-1; no clear D. The CDR3 sequence is 15 residues long. Trimming left V 3 bases short and J 1 base short, with 12 bases between. CDR1 and CDR2 from the germline V gene are MNHEY and SMNVEV (reference sequence).

The rearrangement uses TRBV16 and TRBJ1-2; TRBD1 agrees at 7 bases. Germline CDR1 is KGHSY and CDR2 is FQNENV. V was pared by 0 bases and J by 5 bases, with 6 bases of the junction left unmatched. The CDR3 length is 15 residues. The CDR3 sequence: CASSQSGGGGYGYTF. CDR3 DNA sequence: TGTGCCAGCAGCCAATCCGGAGGGGGCGGGTATGGCTACACCTTC.